This TCR beta chain was observed in a study of CD8+ T cells in alopecia areata. Study-wide results and caveats: Alphabeta T cells residing in normal skin are also sequenced in scalp samples. Compared with normal scalp, lesional scalp had higher clonality and more expanded CD8+ clones.

The CDR3 is 18 residues long. Trimming pared 1 base from V and 2 bases from J, leaving 21 bases between. Germline CDR1 is SGHAT and CDR2 is FQNNGV. TCR sequencing used cDNA made by reverse transcription of extracted RNA. Some clones are missing from TCRdb's copy, which holds only in-frame ones; the method was immunoSEQ multiplex PCR. There are 150,000 to 180,000 clones in the sample; 45% to 60% occur only once, and roughly 21% lies in the top ten. A few counts support this clone. The target antigen is unknown. Researchers picked out CD4+ and CD8+ T cells from PBMCs by sorting. This sequence joins TRBV11-2 and TRBJ2-7; D uncertain. This TCR derives from a human donor with alopecia areata. The sample here was CD8+ T cells sorted from blood, taken at week 0. The CDR3 protein is CASSLAYLLAISPYEQYF. The CDR3 DNA sequence: TGTGCCAGCAGCTTAGCATACCTCCTGGCCATCTCCCCCTACGAGCAGTACTTC. Drawing the rest from reference TRBV11-2 and TRBJ2-7, the complete variable domain is EAGVAQSPRYKIIEKRQSVAFWCNPISGHATLYWYQQILGQGPKLLIQFQNNGVVDDSQLPKDRFSAERLKGVDSTLKIQPAKLEDSAVYLCASSLAYLLAISPYEQYFGPGTRLTVT.